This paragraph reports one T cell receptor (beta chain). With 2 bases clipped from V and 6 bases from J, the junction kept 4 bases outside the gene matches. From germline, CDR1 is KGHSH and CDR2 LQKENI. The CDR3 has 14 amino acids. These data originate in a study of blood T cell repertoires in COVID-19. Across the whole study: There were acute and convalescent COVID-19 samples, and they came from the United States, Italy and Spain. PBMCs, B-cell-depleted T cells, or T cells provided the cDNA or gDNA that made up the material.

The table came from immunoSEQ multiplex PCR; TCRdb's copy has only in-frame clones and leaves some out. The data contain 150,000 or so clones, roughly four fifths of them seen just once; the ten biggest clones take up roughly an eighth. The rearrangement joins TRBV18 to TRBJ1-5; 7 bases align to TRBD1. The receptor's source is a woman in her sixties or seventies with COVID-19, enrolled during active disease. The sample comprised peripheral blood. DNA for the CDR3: TGTGCCAGCTCACCAGAAGACAGGGTTCAGCCCCAGCATTTT. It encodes CASSPEDRVQPQHF.